This is a list of T cell receptor beta chains from one sample in a study of T-cell memory formation after mild COVID-19. One entry per CDR3 protein results from TCRdb running MiXCR on the 5' RACE reads. The sample comprises 400,000 or so distinct CDR3 sequences, about 20% of which are singletons, and approximately 8.4% rests with the top ten. The sequencing sample was made of PBMCs or a T cell subset sorted from them (not recorded which). The receptor set was obtained from an adult woman who had mild COVID-19 (a few samples of this study predate the infection). Cell type and time point are not known. Both conserved end residues are part of each CDR3. The D gene is left open where the match is weak. Only some rows state a clone size, as once, few, many or a class for expanded clones.

TGCGCCAGCAGCCATGTCCCCGGGACATTTTCCTCCTACGAGCAGTACTTC,CASSHVPGTFSSYEQYF,.,TRBJ2-7,few,TRBV4-1
TGTGCCAGCAGTGAAAGGATTGGACAGGGGGCCGAAAAACTGTTTTTT,CASSERIGQGAEKLFF,TRBD1,TRBJ1-4,.,TRBV6-1
TGTGCCAGCAGTCCTCGACAGGGAGCCACAGATACGCAGTATTTT,CASSPRQGATDTQYF,TRBD1,TRBJ2-3,.,TRBV12-3/TRBV12-4
TGTGCCAGCAGCGCGGGGACAGGGTACAATGAGCAGTTCTTC,CASSAGTGYNEQFF,TRBD1,TRBJ2-1,.,TRBV9
TGTGCCAGCAGCCTCGCCCGGGACTCCAACTACGAGCAGTACTTC,CASSLARDSNYEQYF,.,TRBJ2-7,few,TRBV7-6
TGTGCCAGCAGTCCTGGGGTTGTACATTATGGCACCGGGGAGCTGTTTTTT,CASSPGVVHYGTGELFF,.,TRBJ2-2,.,TRBV6-5
TGTGCCAGCAGTTGGGCAGGAGTAGATACGCAGTATTTT,CASSWAGVDTQYF,.,TRBJ2-3,.,TRBV27
TGTGCCAGCAGTCCGAAGGAGACGAACACCGGGGAGCTGTTTTTT,CASSPKETNTGELFF,.,TRBJ2-2,few,TRBV27
TGTGCCAGCAGCTCCAGGGCCCTGAACACTGAAGCTTTCTTT,CASSSRALNTEAFF,.,TRBJ1-1,many,TRBV5-5
TGTGCCAGCAAGACTAGTCACTCCCCCCAAGAGACCCAGTACTTC,CASKTSHSPQETQYF,.,TRBJ2-5,.,TRBV6-1
TGTGCCAGCAGCCAAGATCTTGGGTCCTACGAGCAGTACTTC,CASSQDLGSYEQYF,.,TRBJ2-7,.,TRBV3-1
TGCGCCAGCAGGCTCGGGACAGGGGATATCGACGAGCAGTACTTC,CASRLGTGDIDEQYF,TRBD1,TRBJ2-7,.,TRBV5-1
TGTGCCGTTGGGGGAGGGGAGGGGTTCGAGCAGTACTTC,CAVGGGEGFEQYF,TRBD2,TRBJ2-7,.,TRBV10-3
TGCAGTGCTCCCCGGGGAGTGAACTATGGCTACACCTTC,CSAPRGVNYGYTF,.,TRBJ1-2,few,TRBV20-1
TGTGCCGGGGGGGAGGGGGCGAGGACCGGGGAGCTGTTTTTT,CAGGEGARTGELFF,.,TRBJ2-2,.,TRBV2
TGTGCCAGCTCACCCCCGGCCTCCAGGGATACGCAGTATTTT,CASSPPASRDTQYF,.,TRBJ2-3,.,TRBV18
TGCAGCGCGTCTTCCGGGACAGGGGTGGGTGAGACCCAGTACTTC,CSASSGTGVGETQYF,TRBD1,TRBJ2-5,few,TRBV29-1
TGCAGCGTTGTCCCTTTGACTAGCGGGAAGGAGCAGTACTTC,CSVVPLTSGKEQYF,TRBD2,TRBJ2-7,once,TRBV29-1
TGTGCCACGAACTCAGGGGAACCCGGGGAGCTGTTTTTT,CATNSGEPGELFF,.,TRBJ2-2,.,TRBV15
TGCAGCGTTGAATCTGGGAGCTCCTACGAGCAGTACTTC,CSVESGSSYEQYF,.,TRBJ2-7,few,TRBV29-1
TGTGCCAGCAGCCGAATATTGACTAGCGGAGGGTACAATGAGCAGTTCTTC,CASSRILTSGGYNEQFF,TRBD2,TRBJ2-1,.,TRBV7-8
TGTGCCAGCAGCCAAGTGGGCGGGAGTCGGGTCGGGGAGCTGTTTTTT,CASSQVGGSRVGELFF,TRBD2,TRBJ2-2,few,TRBV3-1
TGCGCCAGCAGCTTGACAGACAGCAGCTTGGAAGCTTTCTTT,CASSLTDSSLEAFF,.,TRBJ1-1,.,TRBV5-1
TGTGCCACCAAAGCCGGGACAGGGGGTAATACCCTCCACTTT,CATKAGTGGNTLHF,TRBD1,TRBJ1-6,.,TRBV18